These 29 T cell receptor beta chains originate from one sample sequenced in a study of blood T cells in healthy people across ages. The authors ran a second PCR of about 6 to 11 cycles using a sample-barcoded 5' primer and a J-beta primer mix. TCRdb redid the calling of the 5' RACE reads with MiXCR, one entry per CDR3 protein. Of nearly 1 million distinct CDR3 sequences listed, roughly half are singletons. The sample consisted of blood. Source of these receptors: a woman aged 60 to 75 in good health.

This sequence joins TRBV25-1 and TRBJ2-3; 12 bases match TRBD2. The CDR3 covers 15 residues. Looked up from germline, CDR1 is MGHDK and CDR2 is SYGVNS. V shed 9 bases, J shed 8 bases, and the junction held 12 bases outside the gene matches. The CDR3 bases are TGTGCCAGTAGCGGTACTAGCGGGAGGCTCGGTACGCAGTATTTT. Its protein product is CASSGTSGRLGTQYF. The full variable domain, rest sourced from reference TRBV25-1 and TRBJ2-3, is EADIYQTPRYLVIGTGKKITLECSQTMGHDKMYWYQQDPGMELHLIHYSYGVNSTEKGDLSSESTVSRIRTEHFPLTLESARPSHTSQYLCASSGTSGRLGTQYFGPGTRLTVL.

The chain employs TRBV6-5 and TRBJ2-7; D might be TRBD1 (7 bases). V lost 9 bases and J 5 bases, leaving 17 bases between the germline ends. The CDR3 contains 13 residues. Germline CDR1 is MNHEY and CDR2 is SVGAGI. The CDR3 loop reads CASPMTGTHEQYF. The DNA for the CDR3 is TGTGCCAGTCCCATGACAGGGACTCACGAGCAGTACTTC.

This clonotype has a handful of counts. The chain uses TRBV7-3 and TRBJ2-5; no reliable D call. The CDR3 has 15 amino acids. The germline V gene has CDR1 SGHTA and CDR2 FQGTGA. Trimming removed 2 bases from V and 3 bases from J, with 13 bases in between. CDR3 in amino acids: CASSLYGQPKETQYF. The DNA of the CDR3 is TGTGCCAGCAGCTTATATGGGCAGCCTAAAGAGACCCAGTACTTC. Full variable domain (missing parts from reference TRBV7-3 and TRBJ2-5): GAGVSQTPSNKVTEKGKYVELRCDPISGHTALYWYRQSLGQGPEFLIYFQGTGAADDSGLPNDRFFAVRPEGSVSTLKIQRTERGDSAVYLCASSLYGQPKETQYFGPGTRLLVL.

Many counts were recorded for this clonotype. The chain recombines TRBV3-1 with TRBJ1-2; no clear D gene. Trimming cost V 0 bases and J 8 bases, with 7 bases left between them. The CDR3 has 12 residues. The germline CDR1 and CDR2 sequences are LGHDT and YNNKEL (reference sequence). The CDR3 sequence is CASSQEGRGYTF. In nucleotides, the CDR3 is TGTGCCAGCAGCCAAGAAGGGAGAGGCTACACCTTC. The whole variable domain, remainder taken from reference TRBV3-1 and TRBJ1-2, is DTAVSQTPKYLVTQMGNDKSIKCEQNLGHDTMYWYKQDSKKFLKIMFSYNNKELIINETVPNRFSPKSPDKAHLNLHINSLELGDSAVYFCASSQEGRGYTFGSGTRLTVV.

This clonotype was counted a few times. The J gene is TRBJ2-6, the V gene TRBV4-3, with 7 bases matching TRBD2. Germline V lookup: CDR1 LGHNA, CDR2 YSLEER. V shed 0 bases and J 0 bases; nucleotides not matched to a gene: 8. This CDR3 is built from 19 residues. The DNA of the CDR3 is TGCGCCAGCAGCCAAGATGGGCCTAGCGGTAGCTCTGGGGCCAACGTCCTGACTTTC. It is translated as CASSQDGPSGSSGANVLTF.

This clonotype was seen a handful of times. The CDR3 nucleotides read TGTGCCAGCAGCTTAGTCGGCCGCAGCTATGAGCAGTTCTTC. Its protein product is CASSLVGRSYEQFF. The V gene is TRBV7-6, the J gene TRBJ2-1; the D is unclear. The germline V and J ends were trimmed by 1 base and 8 bases, with 12 bases remaining between them. Germline-derived CDR1 and CDR2 are SGHVS and FNYEAQ. The CDR3 loop spans 14 amino acids.

The chain employs TRBV27 and TRBJ2-7; 7 bases align to TRBD2. The CDR3 has 16 residues. The V segment lost 3 bases and the J segment 0 bases; nucleotides outside the gene matches: 8. Germline V gene data show CDR1 as MNHEY and CDR2 as SMNVEV (reference sequence). For the CDR3, the DNA is TGTGCCAGCAGTTTTTCTTCCGGGGGGAGCTCCTACGAGCAGTACTTC. Protein sequence: CASSFSSGGSSYEQYF.

This clonotype appeared a few times. The chain couples TRBV4-1 to TRBJ1-4; 7 bases match TRBD1. CDR1 is MGHRA, CDR2 YSYEKL, per germline. J lost 5 bases, V lost 1 base, and 7 bases had no gene match. This CDR3 comprises 16 residues. This CDR3 reads CASSQVSDRVNEKLFF. The CDR3 DNA is TGCGCCAGCAGCCAAGTGTCTGACAGGGTCAATGAAAAACTGTTTTTT.

The J gene is TRBJ1-5, the V gene TRBV28; 9 nucleotides match TRBD1. V shed 5 bases, J shed 6 bases, and the junction held 8 bases outside the gene matches. The CDR3 loop spans 15 amino acids. The germline CDR1 and CDR2 sequences are MDHEN and SYDVKM. The CDR3 DNA sequence: TGTGCCAGCAGTCGTCCCGGGACAGGGACTCAGCCCCAGCATTTT. Its translation: CASSRPGTGTQPQHF.

The chain recombines TRBV7-9 with TRBJ2-1; 13 bases are a match to TRBD2. Trimming at V came to 5 bases and at J to 9 bases, leaving 7 bases not matched to a gene. From germline, CDR1 is SEHNR and CDR2 FQNEAQ (reference sequence). There are 15 residues in the CDR3. CDR3 nucleotides: TGTGCCAGCAGCATTACTAGCGGGAGGGGGCTTGAGCAGTTCTTC. Amino acid sequence: CASSITSGRGLEQFF.

The rearrangement joins TRBV7-2 to TRBJ2-1, with D unclear. The V and J ends lost 5 bases and 6 bases respectively, with 20 bases between them. The CDR3 sequence is 16 residues long. Germline V gene lookup returns CDR1 SGHTA and CDR2 FQGNSA. CDR3 nucleotides: TGTGCCAGCAGCCCCAACAGTGCCGTAAGGGTCAATGAGCAGTTCTTC. Protein: CASSPNSAVRVNEQFF.

This clonotype came up many times. V is TRBV20-1 and J is TRBJ2-5; 8 positions match TRBD2. This CDR3 is 14 amino acids long. The junction had 10 bases not matched to a gene; V was cut back by 3 bases and J by 7 bases. From germline, CDR1 is DFQATT and CDR2 SNEGSKA (reference sequence). The CDR3 here is CSASGSPLAATQYF. The CDR3 DNA reads TGCAGTGCTAGTGGGTCACCACTAGCGGCGACCCAGTACTTC.

The CDR3 protein is CASSRSNQPQHF. CDR3 DNA: TGTGCCAGCAGCAGGAGCAATCAGCCCCAGCATTTT. This chain joins TRBV7-9 and TRBJ1-5; no reliable D call. The CDR3 length is 12 residues. Trimming stripped 5 bases from V and 1 base from J, with 3 bases between. Germline-derived CDR1 and CDR2 are SEHNR and FQNEAQ (reference sequence).

CDR3 DNA: TGCAGTGCTAGGGGGAGCGCGGGAGGCCACCTCTACAATGAGCAGTTCTTC. Translation gives CSARGSAGGHLYNEQFF. This chain connects TRBV20-1 to TRBJ2-1, with 8 nucleotides matching TRBD2. Losses at the gene ends were 3 bases for V and 3 bases for J; bases not matched to a gene: 13. There are 17 residues in the CDR3. CDR1 and CDR2 from the germline V gene are DFQATT and SNEGSKA (reference sequence).

This rearrangement joins TRBV28 to TRBJ2-3; D not resolved. CDR1 is MDHEN, CDR2 SYDVKM, per germline. CDR3 size: 14 residues. Trimming pared 6 bases from V and 1 base from J, leaving 11 bases between. CDR3 loop: CASRLGRGTDTQYF. The CDR3 DNA reads as TGTGCCAGCAGACTTGGAAGGGGCACAGATACGCAGTATTTT.

The CDR3 protein is CSVPGLGSYNEQYF. CDR3 nucleotide sequence: TGCAGCGTGCCAGGACTAGGCTCCTACAATGAGCAGTACTTC. The chain uses TRBV29-1 and TRBJ2-1; 7 bases map to TRBD2. The DNA end favors TRBJ2-7, so the J call may be wrong. This CDR3 has 14 amino acids. Germline-derived CDR1 and CDR2 are SQVTM and ANQGSEA.

In its sample, this clonotype was seen many times. This chain links TRBV4-1 with TRBJ2-5, with D perhaps TRBD2 (7 bases). Germline V gene lookup returns CDR1 MGHRA and CDR2 YSYEKL. V was clipped by 1 base and J by 2 bases, with 14 bases between them. This CDR3 is built from 16 residues. The CDR3 region has the DNA TGCGCCAGCAGCCAAGGGACAGTCGGGAGGCAAGAGACCCAGTACTTC. This gives the protein CASSQGTVGRQETQYF.

This chain joins TRBV30 and TRBJ2-7, with 10 nucleotides matching TRBD2. Germline V gives CDR1 GTSNPN, CDR2 SVGIG (reference sequence). V was pared by 2 bases and J by 3 bases, with 4 bases of the junction left unmatched. The CDR3 runs to 14 residues. The CDR3 loop is CAWSTLAGDYEQYF. CDR3 nucleotides: TGTGCCTGGAGTACCCTAGCGGGAGACTACGAGCAGTACTTC.

This clonotype was seen a few times. J is TRBJ2-1 and V is TRBV10-1; D ambiguous. Trimming stripped 3 bases from V and 9 bases from J, with 15 bases between. CDR1 and CDR2 (germline): WNHNN, SYGVQD (reference sequence). CDR3 length: 14 amino acids. The CDR3 region has the DNA TGCGCCAGCAGTGATCTGGCGCGACTTGGTGAGCAGTTCTTC. It yields the protein CASSDLARLGEQFF.

The rearrangement uses TRBV9 and TRBJ2-7, with a tentative D call TRBD2 (5 bases). The length of the CDR3 is 14 residues. Germline lookup yields CDR1 SGDLS and CDR2 YYNGEE. The V and J ends lost 3 bases and 0 bases respectively, with 10 bases between them. CDR3 sequence reads: CASSAPGNSYEQYF. The CDR3 coding sequence is TGTGCCAGCAGCGCCCCGGGAAACTCCTACGAGCAGTACTTC.

The chain is built from TRBV12-3 or TRBV12-4 and TRBJ2-3; D may be TRBD1 or TRBD2 (5 bases each). V lost 5 bases to trimming and J lost 4 bases, with 16 bases between them. The CDR3 loop spans 15 amino acids. Here the CDR3 DNA reads TGTGCCAGCAGTGTCGGGGACGTGACCTCAGATACGCAGTATTTT. Its protein product is CASSVGDVTSDTQYF.

This clonotype was seen ten or more times. V is TRBV10-3 and J is TRBJ1-2, with 9 nucleotides matching TRBD1. The CDR3 spans 14 residues. Germline CDR1 and CDR2: ENHRY and SYGVKD. The V and J ends lost 6 bases and 4 bases, in that order; junction bases with no gene match: 6. CDR3 DNA: TGTGCCATCAGCCTCGGACAGGGGACCTATGGCTACACCTTC. Encoded protein: CAISLGQGTYGYTF.

The rearrangement links TRBV12-3 or TRBV12-4 to TRBJ2-7, with TRBD1 matching 8 bases. The CDR3 length is 15 residues. With V trimmed by 5 bases and J by 5 bases, 11 bases remained unmatched. CDR3 in amino acids: CASSRHSGGRDEQYF. The DNA of the CDR3 is TGTGCCAGCAGTCGACACTCAGGGGGCAGGGACGAGCAGTACTTC.

The J gene is TRBJ2-7, the V gene TRBV20-1; TRBD2 agrees at 9 bases. The CDR3 sequence is 14 residues long. V lost 7 bases and J lost 2; bases outside the gene matches: 9. Germline CDR1 is DFQATT and CDR2 is SNEGSKA (reference sequence). The CDR3 loop is CSVDRLAVTYEQYF. The CDR3 nucleotides read TGCAGTGTCGACCGACTAGCGGTAACCTACGAGCAGTACTTC.

V usage is TRBV20-1 and J usage is TRBJ2-5, with D perhaps assigned TRBD1 or TRBD2 (5 bases each). The CDR3 covers 15 residues. Germline values: CDR1 DFQATT, CDR2 SNEGSKA (reference sequence). V gave up 3 bases and J gave up 3 bases, with 17 bases separating them. In DNA form, the CDR3 reads TGCAGTGCTAGGGACGTGAATGGGGGTGAAGAGACCCAGTACTTC. It yields the protein CSARDVNGGEETQYF.

About this clonotype itself: The junction and the germline gene differ at one end; a read error may be behind it. In DNA, the CDR3 is TGTACCAGCAGCCCCGGGACAGAAGAGACCCAGTACTTC. Translation gives CTSSPGTEETQYF. The chain uses TRBV11-1 and TRBJ2-5, with 7 bases fitting TRBD1. Per germline, CDR1 SGHAT and CDR2 FQDESV (reference sequence). This CDR3 region has 13 residues.

The chain uses TRBV4-3 and TRBJ1-2; a possible D gene is TRBD1 (6 bases). Germline CDR1 and CDR2: LGHNA and YSLEER. CDR3 length equals 14 residues. The germline V and J ends were trimmed by 0 bases and 8 bases, with 13 bases remaining between them. CDR3 sequence reads: CASSQDRTVHGYTF. CDR3 bases: TGCGCCAGCAGCCAAGATCGGACAGTTCACGGCTACACCTTC.

This chain uses TRBV30 with TRBJ2-7; TRBD2 aligns across 8 bases. Trimming cost V 2 bases and J 5 bases; bases outside gene matches: 5. Germline V gene lookup returns CDR1 GTSNPN and CDR2 SVGIG (reference sequence). The CDR3 sequence is 13 residues long. The CDR3 DNA reads TGTGCCTGGAGTCTCGGGAGGGGGAACGAGCAGTACTTC. Translation gives CAWSLGRGNEQYF.

The V gene is TRBV27, the J gene TRBJ1-6; D call uncertain. V was trimmed by 6 bases and J by 6 bases, leaving 15 bases between them. Looked up from germline, CDR1 is MNHEY and CDR2 is SMNVEV (reference sequence). The CDR3 is 15 amino acids. CDR3 nucleotide sequence: TGTGCCAGCAGCCCGAAGGGTATATCTAATTCACCCCTCCACTTT. Translating it yields CASSPKGISNSPLHF.